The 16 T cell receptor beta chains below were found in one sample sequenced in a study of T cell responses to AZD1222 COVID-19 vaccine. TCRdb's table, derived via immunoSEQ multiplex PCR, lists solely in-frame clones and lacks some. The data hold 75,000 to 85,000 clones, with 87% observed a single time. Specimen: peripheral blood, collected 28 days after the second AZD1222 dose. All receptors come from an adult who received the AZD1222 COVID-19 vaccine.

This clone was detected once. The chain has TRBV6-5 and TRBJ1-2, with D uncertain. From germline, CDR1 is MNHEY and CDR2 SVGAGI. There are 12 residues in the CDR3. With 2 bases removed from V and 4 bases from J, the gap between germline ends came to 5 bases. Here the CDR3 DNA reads TGTGCCAGCAGTTACACGGGCTATGGCTACACCTTC. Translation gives CASSYTGYGYTF.

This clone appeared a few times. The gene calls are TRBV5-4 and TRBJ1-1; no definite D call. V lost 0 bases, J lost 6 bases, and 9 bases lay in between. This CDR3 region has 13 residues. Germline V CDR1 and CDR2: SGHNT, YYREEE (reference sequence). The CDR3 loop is CASSLGEWAEAFF. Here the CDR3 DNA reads TGTGCCAGCAGCTTGGGTGAATGGGCTGAAGCTTTCTTT.

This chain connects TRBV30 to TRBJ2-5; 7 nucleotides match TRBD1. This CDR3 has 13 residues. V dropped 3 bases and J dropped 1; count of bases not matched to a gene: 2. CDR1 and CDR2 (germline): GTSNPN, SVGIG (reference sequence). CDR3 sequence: CAWSRDSQETQYF. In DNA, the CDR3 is TGTGCCTGGAGCCGGGACAGCCAAGAGACCCAGTACTTC.

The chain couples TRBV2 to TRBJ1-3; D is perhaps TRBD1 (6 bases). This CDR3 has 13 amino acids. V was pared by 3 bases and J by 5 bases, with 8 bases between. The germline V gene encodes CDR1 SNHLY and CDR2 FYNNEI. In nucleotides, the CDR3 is TGTGCCAGCAGTGACGGGGGGCGAAACACCATATATTTT. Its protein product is CASSDGGRNTIYF.

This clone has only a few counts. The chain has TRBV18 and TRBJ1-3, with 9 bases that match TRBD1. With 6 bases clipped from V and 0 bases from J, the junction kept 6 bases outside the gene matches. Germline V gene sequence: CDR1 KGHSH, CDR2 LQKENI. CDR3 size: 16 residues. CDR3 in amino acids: CASSPGQGDSGNTIYF. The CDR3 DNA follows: TGTGCCAGCTCGCCGGGACAGGGTGACTCTGGAAACACCATATATTTT.

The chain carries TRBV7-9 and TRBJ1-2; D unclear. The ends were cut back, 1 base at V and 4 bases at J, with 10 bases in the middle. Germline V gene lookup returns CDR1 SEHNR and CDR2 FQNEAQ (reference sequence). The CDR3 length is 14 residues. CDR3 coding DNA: TGTGCCAGCAGCTTAGGGCAGGAGTCCTATGGCTACACCTTC. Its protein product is CASSLGQESYGYTF. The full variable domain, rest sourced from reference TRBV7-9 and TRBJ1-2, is DTGVSQNPRHKITKRGQNVTFRCDPISEHNRLYWYRQTLGQGPEFLTYFQNEAQLEKSRLLSDRFSAERPKGSFSTLEIQRTEQGDSAMYLCASSLGQESYGYTFGSGTRLTVV.

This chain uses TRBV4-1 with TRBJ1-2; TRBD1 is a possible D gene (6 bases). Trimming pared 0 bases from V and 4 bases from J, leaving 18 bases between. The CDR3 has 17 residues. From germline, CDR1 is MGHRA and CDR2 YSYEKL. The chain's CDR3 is CASSQDQVGQGTYGYTF. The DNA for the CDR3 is TGCGCCAGCAGCCAAGATCAGGTGGGGCAGGGGACCTATGGCTACACCTTC.

The CDR3 protein is CASSFASGSSYNEQFF. Here the CDR3 DNA reads TGCGCCAGCAGCTTTGCCTCGGGGAGCTCCTACAATGAGCAGTTCTTC. The rearrangement joins TRBV5-1 to TRBJ2-1; maybe TRBD2 (5 bases). Trimming shortened V by 2 bases and J by 0 bases, and 12 bases separated the two germline ends. The CDR3 is 16 residues long. Germline V gives CDR1 SGHRS, CDR2 YFSETQ.

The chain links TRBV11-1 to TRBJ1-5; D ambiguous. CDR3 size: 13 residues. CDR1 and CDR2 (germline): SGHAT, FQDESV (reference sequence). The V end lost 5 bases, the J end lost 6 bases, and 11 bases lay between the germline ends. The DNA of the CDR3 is TGTGCCAGCAGCACTCGACCGGGTCAGCCCCAGCATTTT. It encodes CASSTRPGQPQHF.

Here the CDR3 DNA reads TGTGCCAGCAGCTTAACCACAATCCAAGAGACCCAGTACTTC. This codes for CASSLTTIQETQYF. The V and J genes are TRBV7-9 and TRBJ2-5, with D uncertain. With 2 bases removed from V and 1 base from J, the gap between germline ends came to 8 bases. The CDR3 length is 14 residues. CDR1 SEHNR and CDR2 FQNEAQ come from the germline V gene (reference sequence).

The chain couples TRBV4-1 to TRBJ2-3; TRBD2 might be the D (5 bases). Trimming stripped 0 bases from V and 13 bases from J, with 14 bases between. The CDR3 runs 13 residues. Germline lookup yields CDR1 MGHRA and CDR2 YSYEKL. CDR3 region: CASSQDLEGLKYF. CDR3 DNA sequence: TGCGCCAGCAGCCAAGATCTAGAGGGATTGAAGTATTTT.

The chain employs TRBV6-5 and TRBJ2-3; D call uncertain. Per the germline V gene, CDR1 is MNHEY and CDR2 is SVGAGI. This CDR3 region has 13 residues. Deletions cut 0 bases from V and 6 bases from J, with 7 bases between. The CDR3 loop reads CASSYSMRDTQYF. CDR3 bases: TGTGCCAGCAGTTACTCGATGAGGGATACGCAGTATTTT.

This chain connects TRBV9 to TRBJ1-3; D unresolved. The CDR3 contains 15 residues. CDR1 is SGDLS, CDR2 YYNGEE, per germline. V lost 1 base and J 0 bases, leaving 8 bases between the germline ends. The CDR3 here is CASSVMGHSGNTIYF. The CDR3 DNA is TGTGCCAGCAGCGTAATGGGTCACTCTGGAAACACCATATATTTT.

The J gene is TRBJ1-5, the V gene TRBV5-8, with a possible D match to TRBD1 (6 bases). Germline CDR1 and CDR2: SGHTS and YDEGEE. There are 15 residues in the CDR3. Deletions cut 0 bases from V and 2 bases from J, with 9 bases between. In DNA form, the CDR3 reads TGTGCCAGCAGCTTGGACTACAGGGGCAATCAGCCCCAGCATTTT. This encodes CASSLDYRGNQPQHF.

For the CDR3, the DNA is TGCAGCGTTGAAGATCGAAACAGACCTACCGGGGAGCTGTTTTTT. It yields the protein CSVEDRNRPTGELFF. This rearrangement joins TRBV29-1 to TRBJ2-2; D is uncertain. The length of the CDR3 is 15 residues. V lost 0 bases, J lost 5 bases, and 13 bases lay in between. Germline assignment: CDR1 SQVTM and CDR2 ANQGSEA.

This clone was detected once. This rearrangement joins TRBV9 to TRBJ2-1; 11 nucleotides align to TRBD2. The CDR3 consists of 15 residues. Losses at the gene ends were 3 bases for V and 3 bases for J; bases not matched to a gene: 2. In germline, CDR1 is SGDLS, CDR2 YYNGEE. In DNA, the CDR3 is TGTGCCAGCAGCGCGGGACTAGCGGTCTACAATGAGCAGTTCTTC. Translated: CASSAGLAVYNEQFF. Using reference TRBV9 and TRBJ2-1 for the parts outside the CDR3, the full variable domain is DSGVTQTPKHLITATGQRVTLRCSPRSGDLSVYWYQQSLDQGLQFLIQYYNGEERAKGNILERFSAQQFPDLHSELNLSSLELGDSALYFCASSAGLAVYNEQFFGPGTRLTVL.